These 19 T cell receptor beta chains came from one sample sequenced in a study of blood T cell repertoires in COVID-19. Only in-frame clones appear in the TCRdb table, and some are missing; sequencing was by immunoSEQ multiplex PCR. The sample comprises 55,000 or so clones, approximately 80% of which are singletons, and about 20% rests with the top ten. Sequenced: peripheral blood. These receptors were collected from a man aged 30-40 years with COVID-19, enrolled during active disease.

The CDR3 reads CASSLARYEQYF. DNA of the CDR3: TGTGCCAGCAGCTTAGCCCGGTACGAGCAGTACTTC. V usage is TRBV11-2 and J usage is TRBJ2-7; D ambiguous. Looked up from germline, CDR1 is SGHAT and CDR2 is FQNNGV. This CDR3 is built from 12 residues. Trimming removed 1 base from V and 4 bases from J, with 5 bases in between. The variable domain in full, completed from reference TRBV11-2 and TRBJ2-7, reads EAGVAQSPRYKIIEKRQSVAFWCNPISGHATLYWYQQILGQGPKLLIQFQNNGVVDDSQLPKDRFSAERLKGVDSTLKIQPAKLEDSAVYLCASSLARYEQYFGPGTRLTVT.

The chain uses TRBV28 and TRBJ2-4, with unresolved D. The CDR3 has 17 residues. Germline assignment: CDR1 MDHEN and CDR2 SYDVKM. V was clipped by 8 bases and J by 0 bases, with 20 bases between them. DNA for the CDR3: TGTGCCAGCGCCCCTCCGGTCCGAAAATTAGCCAAAAACATTCAGTACTTC. Residues: CASAPPVRKLAKNIQYF. The full variable domain, in which reference TRBV28 and TRBJ2-4 provide the parts outside the CDR3, is DVKVTQSSRYLVKRTGEKVFLECVQDMDHENMFWYRQDPGLGLRLIYFSYDVKMKEKGDIPEGYSVSREKKERFSLILESASTNQTSMYLCASAPPVRKLAKNIQYFGAGTRLSVL.

V usage is TRBV7-2 and J usage is TRBJ2-5; tentative D call: TRBD2 (6 bases). The CDR3 extends over 14 amino acids. V dropped 5 bases and J dropped 1 base, with 11 bases sitting between them. Looked up from germline, CDR1 is SGHTA and CDR2 is FQGNSA. CDR3: CASSPRDFQETQYF. The CDR3, as DNA: TGTGCCAGCAGCCCACGGGACTTCCAAGAGACCCAGTACTTC.

The V call is TRBV11-3, the J call TRBJ1-2, with D possibly matching TRBD1 (6 bases). V was shortened by 2 bases and J by 4 bases, with 8 bases between the two germline ends. The CDR3 contains 13 residues. Germline CDR1 is SGHNT and CDR2 is YENEEA. The CDR3 DNA sequence: TGTGCCAGCAGCTTACAGGACAGCTATGGCTACACCTTC. Translation: CASSLQDSYGYTF.

This clone came up a few times. V gene TRBV4-1 combines with J gene TRBJ2-1; tentatively, D is TRBD2 (6 bases). CDR3 length equals 15 residues. Germline values: CDR1 MGHRA, CDR2 YSYEKL. Deletions cut 0 bases from V and 2 bases from J, with 8 bases between. CDR3 residues: CASSQEGEAYNEQFF. DNA of the CDR3: TGCGCCAGCAGCCAAGAAGGGGAGGCCTACAATGAGCAGTTCTTC.

The chain combines TRBV6-1 with TRBJ1-1, with D tentatively TRBD1 (6 bases). This CDR3 is 16 amino acids long. CDR1 and CDR2 (germline): MNHNS, SASEGT. V gave up 4 bases and J gave up 0 bases, with 15 bases separating them. As DNA, the CDR3 is TGTGCCAGCAGTGGTCGGACAGTTGGGTTGAACACTGAAGCTTTCTTT. As protein: CASSGRTVGLNTEAFF.

This chain uses TRBV30 with TRBJ2-7; weak D call: TRBD1 (6 bases). V lost 0 bases to trimming and J lost 5 bases, with 11 bases between them. Germline assignment: CDR1 GTSNPN and CDR2 SVGIG (reference sequence). The CDR3 loop spans 13 amino acids. The CDR3 spells CAWSVYRVNEQYF. The CDR3, as DNA: TGTGCCTGGAGTGTTTACAGGGTAAACGAGCAGTACTTC.

This chain uses TRBV7-9 with TRBJ2-1, with 15 nucleotides matching TRBD2. Per the germline V gene, CDR1 is SEHNR and CDR2 is FQNEAQ (reference sequence). CDR3 length: 17 residues. After removal of 2 bases from V and 7 bases from J, the junction contained 6 bases not matched to a gene. DNA for the CDR3: TGTGCCAGCAGCTTAACCCGGACTAGCGGGGGGGAGAATGAGCAGTTCTTC. Translated: CASSLTRTSGGENEQFF.

This chain uses TRBV2 with TRBJ2-5; the match to TRBD1 covers 8 bases. The J segment lost 5 bases and the V segment lost 9 bases, leaving 5 bases of the junction unmatched. This CDR3 comprises 12 residues. Germline-derived CDR1 and CDR2 are SNHLY and FYNNEI. Here the CDR3 DNA reads TGTGCCAGTGGACAGGGAAGGGAGACCCAGTACTTC. This encodes CASGQGRETQYF.

The chain employs TRBV7-3 and TRBJ2-3; TRBD1 might be the D (6 bases). Germline loops: CDR1 SGHTA, CDR2 FQGTGA. The ends were cut back, 4 bases at V and 2 bases at J, with 16 bases in the middle. CDR3 length: 16 amino acids. CDR3 nucleotides: TGTGCCAGCAGCTCCTCCGGGACACGATTCACAGATACGCAGTATTTT. Residues: CASSSSGTRFTDTQYF.

This chain joins TRBV12-5 and TRBJ2-1; D gene ambiguous. Germline V CDR1 and CDR2: LGHNT, FRNRAP. The CDR3 is 12 amino acids. Trimming left V 6 bases short and J 5 bases short, with 8 bases between. The CDR3 DNA reads TGTGCTAGTGGGAGGCGGAACAATGAGCAGTTCTTC. Its translation is CASGRRNNEQFF.

The CDR3 nucleotides read TGTGCCTGGAGTTCATGGACAGCGAATATAGGCTACACCTTC. Translated: CAWSSWTANIGYTF. V and J are TRBV30 and TRBJ1-2; D may be TRBD1 (6 bases). The ends were cut back, 2 bases at V and 8 bases at J, with 18 bases in the middle. This CDR3 spans 14 amino acids. Per germline, CDR1 GTSNPN and CDR2 SVGIG (reference sequence).

The V and J genes are TRBV10-3 and TRBJ2-1; 8 bases line up with TRBD1. V was clipped by 2 bases and J by 5 bases; unmatched bases: 5. This CDR3 is 15 amino acids long. CDR1 ENHRY and CDR2 SYGVKD come from the germline V gene. Here the CDR3 reads CAISERQGTNNEQFF. CDR3 sequence (DNA): TGTGCCATCAGTGAGCGACAGGGGACCAACAATGAGCAGTTCTTC.

This chain joins TRBV9 and TRBJ1-2, with D possibly TRBD1 on 6 matching bases. V lost 1 base to trimming and J lost 2 bases, with 12 bases between them. The CDR3 extends over 15 amino acids. The germline gives CDR1 SGDLS, CDR2 YYNGEE. The CDR3 spells CASSVHRTANYGYTF. The CDR3, as DNA: TGTGCCAGCAGCGTACACCGGACAGCCAACTATGGCTACACCTTC.

This clone was counted a single time. The rearrangement uses TRBV19 and TRBJ1-2; TRBD1 aligns across 11 bases. This CDR3 spans 15 amino acids. Per the germline V gene, CDR1 is LNHDA and CDR2 is SQIVND (reference sequence). The ends lost 5 bases at V and 2 bases at J; junction bases unmatched: 4. The CDR3 DNA reads as TGTGCCAGTAGTGGGACAGGGGGTGGCAACTATGGCTACACCTTC. This gives the protein CASSGTGGGNYGYTF.

DNA for the CDR3: TGTGCCAGTAGTGATGTGTCAGGGTCGGTCTACGAGCAGTACTTC. As protein: CASSDVSGSVYEQYF. J is TRBJ2-7 and V is TRBV19, with D possibly matching TRBD1 (5 bases). The CDR3 contains 15 residues. Deletions cut 5 bases from V and 3 bases from J, with 17 bases between. Germline-derived CDR1 and CDR2 are LNHDA and SQIVND (reference sequence).

The chain is built from TRBV28 and TRBJ1-2; weak D call: TRBD1 (6 bases). The germline V gene encodes CDR1 MDHEN and CDR2 SYDVKM. The V end lost 5 bases, the J end lost 4 bases, and 14 bases lay between the germline ends. The CDR3 has 14 residues. Written as DNA, the CDR3 is TGTGCCAGCAGTGGGGGGGCGGGACCCTATGGCTACACCTTC. Translated: CASSGGAGPYGYTF.

This clone is a singleton in its sample. The chain links TRBV5-4 to TRBJ2-6, with 11 bases matching TRBD2. This CDR3 contains 19 residues. V lost 1 base and J lost 2; bases outside the gene matches: 8. Looked up from germline, CDR1 is SGHNT and CDR2 is YYREEE (reference sequence). CDR3: CASSLWVAGGPAGANVLTF. DNA of the CDR3: TGTGCCAGCAGCTTGTGGGTAGCGGGAGGGCCGGCTGGGGCCAACGTCCTGACTTTC.

V and J are TRBV7-2 and TRBJ2-7, with 10 bases that match TRBD2. This CDR3 is built from 18 residues. The germline CDR1 and CDR2 sequences are SGHTA and FQGNSA. The trim removed 0 bases at V and 4 bases at J, leaving 12 bases unmatched. This CDR3 reads CASSLALRTSGYLYEQYF. The CDR3 DNA sequence: TGTGCCAGCAGCTTAGCGCTGAGGACTAGCGGATACCTGTACGAGCAGTACTTC.